This T cell receptor beta chain was recovered during a study of shared clonotypes between healthy human individuals. Assay: immunoSEQ multiplex PCR; the TCRdb copy retains only in-frame clones and omits some. Among about 2 million clones, about 95% were seen once, and the ten largest hold approximately 1.2%. In the naive CD8 group, cells lacked CD45RO and were positively selected for CCR7, so terminally differentiated effector memory CD45RA+ cells were left out. Trimming took off 1 base at V and 7 bases at J, with 11 bases between the two ends. Germline V gene sequence: CDR1 GTSNPN, CDR2 SVGIG (reference sequence). This CDR3 is built from 13 residues.

The sample was naive CD8+ T cells sorted from blood. The sequence came from a man aged 18 to 29 in good health. The chain carries TRBV30 and TRBJ2-1; D unresolved. The chain's CDR3 is CAWSEGVSNEQFF. CDR3 nucleotides: TGTGCCTGGAGTGAAGGTGTGAGTAATGAGCAGTTCTTC.